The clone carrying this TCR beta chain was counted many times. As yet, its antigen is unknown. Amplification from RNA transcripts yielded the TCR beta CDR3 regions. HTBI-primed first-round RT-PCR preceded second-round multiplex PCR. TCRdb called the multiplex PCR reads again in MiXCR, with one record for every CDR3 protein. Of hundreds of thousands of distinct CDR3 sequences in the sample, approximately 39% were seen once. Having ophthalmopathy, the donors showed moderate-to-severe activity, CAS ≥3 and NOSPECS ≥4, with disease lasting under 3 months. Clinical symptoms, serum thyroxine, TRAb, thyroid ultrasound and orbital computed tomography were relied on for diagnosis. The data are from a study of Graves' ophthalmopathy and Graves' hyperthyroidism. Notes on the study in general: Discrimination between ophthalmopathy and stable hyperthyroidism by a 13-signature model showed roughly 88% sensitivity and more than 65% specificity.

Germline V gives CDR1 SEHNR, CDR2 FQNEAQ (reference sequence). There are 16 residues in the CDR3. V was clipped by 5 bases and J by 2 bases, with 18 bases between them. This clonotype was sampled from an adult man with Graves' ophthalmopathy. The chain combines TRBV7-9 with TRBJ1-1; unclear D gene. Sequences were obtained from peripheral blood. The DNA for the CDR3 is TGTGCCAGCAGCGGGGTCGGGAGGCGGCAAAACACTGAAGCTTTCTTT. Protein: CASSGVGRRQNTEAFF.